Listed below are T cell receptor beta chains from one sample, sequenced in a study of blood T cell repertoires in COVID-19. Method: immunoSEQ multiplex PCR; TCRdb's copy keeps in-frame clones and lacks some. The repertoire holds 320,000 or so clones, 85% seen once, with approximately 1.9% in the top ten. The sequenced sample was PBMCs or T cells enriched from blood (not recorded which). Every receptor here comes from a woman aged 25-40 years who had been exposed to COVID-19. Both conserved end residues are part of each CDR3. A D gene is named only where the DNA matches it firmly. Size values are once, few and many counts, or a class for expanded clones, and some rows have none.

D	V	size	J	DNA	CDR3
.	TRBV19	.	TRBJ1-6	TGTGCCAGTAGTTCTTTGGGCGGGAATTCACCCCTCCACTTT	CASSSLGGNSPLHF
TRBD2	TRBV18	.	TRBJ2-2	TGTGCCAGCTCACCCCTCGGAGCGGGAGGCGACGGGGAGCTGTTTTTT	CASSPLGAGGDGELFF
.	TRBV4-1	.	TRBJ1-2	TGCGCCAGCAGCCAAGAATCCCAACTCGGCTATGGCTACACCTTC	CASSQESQLGYGYTF
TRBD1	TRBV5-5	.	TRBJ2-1	TGTGCCAGCAGCTTGGAAGGGGGCGCAAACAATGAGCAGTTCTTC	CASSLEGGANNEQFF
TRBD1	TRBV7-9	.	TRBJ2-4	TGTGCCAGCAGCCTAGACAGGGGGAAAAACATTCAGTACTTC	CASSLDRGKNIQYF
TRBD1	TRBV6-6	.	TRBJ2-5	TGTGCCAGCAGTTACAAGGGACAGGGCCAAGAGACCCAGTACTTC	CASSYKGQGQETQYF
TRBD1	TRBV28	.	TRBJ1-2	TGTGCCAGCAGTTTAAAGGGGGGACAGGGGGCCCGGAGGGGCTACACCTTC	CASSLKGGQGARRGYTF
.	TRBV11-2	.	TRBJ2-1	TGTGCCAGCAGCTTATCCGTCCCGCGGGATGAGCAGTTCTTC	CASSLSVPRDEQFF
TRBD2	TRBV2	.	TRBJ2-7	TGTGCCAGCAAAGGGACTAGCGGGATTTTCGAGCAGTACTTC	CASKGTSGIFEQYF
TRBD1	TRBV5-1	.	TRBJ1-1	TGCGCCAGCAGCCCGGAAACTCGACAGGGGGCTAACACTGAAGCTTTCTTT	CASSPETRQGANTEAFF
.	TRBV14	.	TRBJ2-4	TGTGCCGCGGAAGAGGGATTGAACATTCAGTACTTC	CAAEEGLNIQYF
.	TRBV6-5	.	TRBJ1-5	TGTGCCAGCAGGAAGGATCCCGCGGGTAATCAGCCCCAGCATTTT	CASRKDPAGNQPQHF
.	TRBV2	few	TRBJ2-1	TGTGCCAGCAGTGATGGTAGAGGATACAATGAGCAGTTCTTC	CASSDGRGYNEQFF
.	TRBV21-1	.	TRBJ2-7	TGTGCCAGCAGCAAAGGGCCGGGTCCTAGACGAGGGGAGCAGTACTTC	CASSKGPGPRRGEQYF
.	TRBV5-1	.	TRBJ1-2	TGCGCCAGCAGCTTGAGTGGGCAGTCTAACTATGGCTACACCTTC	CASSLSGQSNYGYTF
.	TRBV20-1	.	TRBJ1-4	TGCAGTGCCCGACAAGGCGAAAAACTGTTTTTT	CSARQGEKLFF
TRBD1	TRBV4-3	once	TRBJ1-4	TGCGCCAGCAGCCTAAGCGGGACAGGGGTTGAAAAACTGTTTTTT	CASSLSGTGVEKLFF
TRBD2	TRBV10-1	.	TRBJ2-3	TGCGCCAGCACCCCGGGACTAGCGGCCACAGATACGCAGTATTTT	CASTPGLAATDTQYF
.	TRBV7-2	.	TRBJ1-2	TGTGCCAGCAGCTTATCCGATATGGGGGCCCGGGGCTACACCTTC	CASSLSDMGARGYTF
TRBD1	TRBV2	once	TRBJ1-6	TGTGCCAGCAGTGTACCCGGGACAGGGGGAAATTCACCCCTCCACTTT	CASSVPGTGGNSPLHF
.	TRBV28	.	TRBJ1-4	TGTGCCAGCAGTTTATCACAGGGTAATGAAAAACTGTTTTTT	CASSLSQGNEKLFF
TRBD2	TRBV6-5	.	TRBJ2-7	TGTGCCAGCAGTAGATTGAGCGGGAGAGCCTACGAGCAGTACTTC	CASSRLSGRAYEQYF
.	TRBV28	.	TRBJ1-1	TGTGCCACCTTGAACACTGAAGCTTTCTTT	CATLNTEAFF
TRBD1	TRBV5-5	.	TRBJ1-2	TGTGCCAGCAGCTTGGAGGACAGGGGGCCAGGCTACACCTTC	CASSLEDRGPGYTF
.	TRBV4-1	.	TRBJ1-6	TGCGCCAGCAGCCAGGCTGGGCAGGCGTACTCCTATAATTCACCCCTCCACTTT	CASSQAGQAYSYNSPLHF
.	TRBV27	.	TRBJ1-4	TGTGCCAGCAGTTTGCTCAGTACAGCAGGAAAACTGTTTTTT	CASSLLSTAGKLFF
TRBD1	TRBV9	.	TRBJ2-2	TGTGCCAGCAGCCCCACAGGGGTCCAGGGAAACACCGGGGAGCTGTTTTTT	CASSPTGVQGNTGELFF
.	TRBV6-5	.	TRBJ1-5	TGTGCCAGCAGCCATCGTGGGAGTCTGGGTGAACCCCAGCATTTT	CASSHRGSLGEPQHF
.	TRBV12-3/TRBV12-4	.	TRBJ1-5	TGTGCCAGCAGTACGGGGGGGCCCCAGCATTTT	CASSTGGPQHF
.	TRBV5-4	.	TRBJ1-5	TGTGCCAGCAGCTTGGGGGGGGTTAATCAGCCCCAGCATTTT	CASSLGGVNQPQHF
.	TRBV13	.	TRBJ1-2	TGTGCCAGCAGCTTAGCGTTCGGGTTTGGCTCGGGATCCTATGGCTACACCTTC	CASSLAFGFGSGSYGYTF
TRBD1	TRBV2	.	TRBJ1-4	TGTGCCAGCAGTTACAGGGGGGTTAATGAAAAACTGTTTTTT	CASSYRGVNEKLFF
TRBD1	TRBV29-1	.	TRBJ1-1	TGCAGCGTCACTGGGACAGGGCGTGAAGCTTTCTTT	CSVTGTGREAFF
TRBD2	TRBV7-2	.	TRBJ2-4	TGTGCCAGCAGCTTAGGGGCGGGAGGAGGTATTCAGTACTTC	CASSLGAGGGIQYF
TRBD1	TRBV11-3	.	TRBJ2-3	TGTGCCAGCAGTGCCGGGACAGCAAGCACAGATACGCAGTATTTT	CASSAGTASTDTQYF
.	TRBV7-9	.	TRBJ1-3	TGTGCCAGCAGCTTAAACTGGGGCCAGAGCTCTGGAAACACCATATATTTT	CASSLNWGQSSGNTIYF
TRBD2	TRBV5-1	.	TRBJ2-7	TGCGCCAGCAGCACGACTAGCGGGGGGCTTACCTACGAGCAGTACTTC	CASSTTSGGLTYEQYF
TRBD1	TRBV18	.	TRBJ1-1	TGTGCCAGCTCACCAACCAGGGGGCTGGATGAAGCTTTCTTT	CASSPTRGLDEAFF
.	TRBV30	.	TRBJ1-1	TGTGCCTGGGTCGGGGGCACTGAAGCTTTCTTT	CAWVGGTEAFF
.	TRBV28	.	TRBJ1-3	TGTGCCAGCAGTTCAGGACTTACAACTGGAAACACCATATATTTT	CASSSGLTTGNTIYF
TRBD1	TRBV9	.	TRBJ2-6	TGTGCCAGCAGCGTAGCAAGACCGGGACAGGAGAAATCTGGGGCCAACGTCCTGACTTTC	CASSVARPGQEKSGANVLTF
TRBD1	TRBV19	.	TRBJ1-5	TGTGCCAGTAGGCCGGGACAGGGGATAAGCAATCAGCCCCAGCATTTT	CASRPGQGISNQPQHF
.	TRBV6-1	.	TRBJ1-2	TGTGCCAGCAGTGAATATAGTGGGCGTAGTGGCTACACCTTC	CASSEYSGRSGYTF
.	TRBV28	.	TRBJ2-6	TGTGCCAGCATTGGGGGGAGCTCCGGGGCCAACGTCCTGACTTTC	CASIGGSSGANVLTF
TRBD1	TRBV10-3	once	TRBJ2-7	TGTGCCATCAGTGACAGACAGGGTGTAGGCGAGCAGTACTTC	CAISDRQGVGEQYF
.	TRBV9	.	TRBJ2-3	TGTGCCAGCAGCCTCCCCCCAGATACGCAGTATTTT	CASSLPPDTQYF
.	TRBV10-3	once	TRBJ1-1	TGTGCCACCCTCGAGAACAGGGACACTGAAGCTTTCTTT	CATLENRDTEAFF
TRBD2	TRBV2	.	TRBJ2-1	TGTGCCAGCAGTGACCGCGGCGGGAGGGCCTACAATGAGCAGTTCTTC	CASSDRGGRAYNEQFF